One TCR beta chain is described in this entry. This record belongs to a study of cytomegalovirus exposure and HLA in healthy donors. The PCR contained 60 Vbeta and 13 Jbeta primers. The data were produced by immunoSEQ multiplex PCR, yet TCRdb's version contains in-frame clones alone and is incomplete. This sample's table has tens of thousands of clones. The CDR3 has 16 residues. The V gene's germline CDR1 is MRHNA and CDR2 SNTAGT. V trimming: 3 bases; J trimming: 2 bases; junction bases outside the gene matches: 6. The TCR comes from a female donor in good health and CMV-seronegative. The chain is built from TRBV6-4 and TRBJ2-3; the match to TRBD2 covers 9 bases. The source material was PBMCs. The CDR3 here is CASSDRGGGATDTQYF. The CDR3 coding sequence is TGTGCCAGCAGTGATCGGGGCGGGGGGGCCACAGATACGCAGTATTTT.